This T cell receptor beta chain was identified in a study of tumor-infiltrating lymphocytes in primary liver carcinoma. Study as a whole: Patients underwent resection of primary liver carcinoma.

Unsorted whole blood served as the source of blood RNA, and germline DNA was extracted as well. Making TCR beta cDNA involved 400 to 600 ng total RNA and a constant-region primer. Three rounds of nested multiplex PCR with slightly modified ARM-PCR produced TCR beta libraries. Primers for the first two PCR rounds were TRBV1-TRBV30 forward primers and a C-beta reverse primer (about 9 cycles per round). Using its own MiXCR run on the multiplex PCR reads, TCRdb lists one record per CDR3 protein. The sample holds 150,000 to 200,000 distinct CDR3 sequences, almost 65% seen once. This clonotype was counted a single time. This CDR3 has 16 residues. Trimming cost V 2 bases and J 4 bases, with 18 bases left between them. Germline CDR1 and CDR2: MNHNS and SASEGT.

The sequenced material came from peripheral blood. This receptor was taken from a woman aged 55-70 years with primary liver carcinoma and hepatitis B virus infection. The chain couples TRBV6-1 to TRBJ2-7; the D gene is possibly TRBD2 (6 bases). The CDR3 nucleotides are TGTGCCAGCAGTGAAAGGTTGGGGACGGAGGGTTACGAGCAGTACTTC. It encodes CASSERLGTEGYEQYF.